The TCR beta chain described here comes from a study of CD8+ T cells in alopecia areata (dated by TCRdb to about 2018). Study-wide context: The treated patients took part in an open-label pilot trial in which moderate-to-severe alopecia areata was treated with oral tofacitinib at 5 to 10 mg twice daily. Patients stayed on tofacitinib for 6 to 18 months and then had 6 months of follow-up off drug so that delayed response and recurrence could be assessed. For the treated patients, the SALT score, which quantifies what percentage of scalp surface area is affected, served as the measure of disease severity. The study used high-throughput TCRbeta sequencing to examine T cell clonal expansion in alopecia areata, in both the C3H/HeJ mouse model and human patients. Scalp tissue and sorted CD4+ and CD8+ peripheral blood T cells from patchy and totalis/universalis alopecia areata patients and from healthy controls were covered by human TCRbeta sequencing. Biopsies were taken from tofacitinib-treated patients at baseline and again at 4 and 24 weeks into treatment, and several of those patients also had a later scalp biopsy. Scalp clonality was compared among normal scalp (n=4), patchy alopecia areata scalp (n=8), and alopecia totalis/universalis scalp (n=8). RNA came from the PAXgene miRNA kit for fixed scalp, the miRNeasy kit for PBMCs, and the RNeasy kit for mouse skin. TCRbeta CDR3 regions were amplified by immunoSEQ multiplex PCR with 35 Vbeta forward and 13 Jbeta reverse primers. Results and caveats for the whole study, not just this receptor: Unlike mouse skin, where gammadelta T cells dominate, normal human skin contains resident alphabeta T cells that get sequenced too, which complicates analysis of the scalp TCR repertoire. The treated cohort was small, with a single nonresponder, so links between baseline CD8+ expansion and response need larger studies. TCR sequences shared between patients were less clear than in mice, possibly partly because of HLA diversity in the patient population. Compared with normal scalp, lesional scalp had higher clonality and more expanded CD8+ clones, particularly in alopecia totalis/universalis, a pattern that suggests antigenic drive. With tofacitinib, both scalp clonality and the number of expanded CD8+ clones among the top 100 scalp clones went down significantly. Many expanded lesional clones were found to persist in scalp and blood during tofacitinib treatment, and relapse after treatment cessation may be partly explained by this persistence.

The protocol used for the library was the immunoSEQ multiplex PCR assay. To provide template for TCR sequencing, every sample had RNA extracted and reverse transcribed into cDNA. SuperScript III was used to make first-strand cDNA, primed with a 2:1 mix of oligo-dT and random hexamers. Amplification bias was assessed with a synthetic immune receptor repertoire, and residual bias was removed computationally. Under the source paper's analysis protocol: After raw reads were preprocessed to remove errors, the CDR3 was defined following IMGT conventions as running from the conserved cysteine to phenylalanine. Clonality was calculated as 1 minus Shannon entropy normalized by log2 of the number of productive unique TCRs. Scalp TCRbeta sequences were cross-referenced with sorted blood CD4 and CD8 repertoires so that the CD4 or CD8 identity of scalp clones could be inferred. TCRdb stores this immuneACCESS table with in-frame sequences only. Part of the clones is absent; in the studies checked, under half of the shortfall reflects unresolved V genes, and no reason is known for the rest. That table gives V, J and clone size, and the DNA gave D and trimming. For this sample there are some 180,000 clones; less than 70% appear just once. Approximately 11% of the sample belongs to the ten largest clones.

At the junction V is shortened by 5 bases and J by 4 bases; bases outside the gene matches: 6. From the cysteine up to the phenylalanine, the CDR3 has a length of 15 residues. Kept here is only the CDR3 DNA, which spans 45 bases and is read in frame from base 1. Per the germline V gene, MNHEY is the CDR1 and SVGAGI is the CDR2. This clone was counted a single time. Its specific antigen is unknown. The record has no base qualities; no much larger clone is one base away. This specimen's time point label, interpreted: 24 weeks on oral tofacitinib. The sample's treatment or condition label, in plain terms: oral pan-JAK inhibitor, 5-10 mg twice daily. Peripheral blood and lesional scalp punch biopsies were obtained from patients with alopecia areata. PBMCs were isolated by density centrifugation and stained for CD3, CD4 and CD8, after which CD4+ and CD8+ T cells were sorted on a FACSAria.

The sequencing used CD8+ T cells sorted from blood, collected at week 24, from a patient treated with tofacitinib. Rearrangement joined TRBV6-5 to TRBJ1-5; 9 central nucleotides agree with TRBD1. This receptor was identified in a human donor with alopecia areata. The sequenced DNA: TGTGCCAGCAGTCCTAAGACAGGGGGGAATCAGCCCCAGCATTTT. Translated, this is CASSPKTGGNQPQHF.